This T cell receptor beta chain came from a study of blood T cell repertoires in COVID-19. Study-wide context: Sites across the United States, Italy and Spain contributed samples from acute and convalescent COVID-19. T cells, B-cell-depleted T cells, or PBMCs supplied cDNA or gDNA.

Produced via immunoSEQ multiplex PCR; TCRdb's table is partial and in-frame only. The sample lists around 240,000 clones, around 93% occurring once. CDR1 and CDR2 (germline): SGHRS, YFSETQ. The CDR3 has 15 amino acids. V was pared by 4 bases and J by 5 bases, with 9 bases of the junction left unmatched. The rearrangement links TRBV5-1 to TRBJ2-3, with TRBD2 matching over 8 bases. This clonotype was sampled from a human donor in a cohort exposed to, infected with or recovered from COVID-19 (not recorded which). The donor label of this sample is uncertain. The sample taken for sequencing was PBMCs or T cells enriched from blood (not recorded which). The CDR3: CASSERGSTKDTQYF. Here the CDR3 DNA reads TGCGCCAGCAGCGAGCGGGGGTCAACTAAAGATACGCAGTATTTT.